Presented here are 26 T cell receptor beta chains from one specimen sequenced in a study of OX40 agonist ivuxolimab in advanced cancers. The data were produced by immunoSEQ multiplex PCR, yet TCRdb's version contains in-frame clones alone and is incomplete. The sample contains 76,000 or so clones, approximately 88% of which appear only once. The sample here was CD4+ or CD8+ T cells sorted from blood, taken in a trial of the OX40 agonist ivuxolimab. The receptors originated from an adult with an advanced solid tumor such as melanoma, head and neck, liver or kidney cancer.

This clone was seen more than once but under ten times. The chain couples TRBV2 to TRBJ2-7; no firm D call. Germline V lookup: CDR1 SNHLY, CDR2 FYNNEI. V lost 3 bases to trimming and J lost 2 bases, with 8 bases between them. The CDR3 runs to 13 residues. The CDR3 sequence is CASSDRRTYEQYF. CDR3 coding DNA: TGTGCCAGCAGTGACAGACGAACCTACGAGCAGTACTTC.

V gene TRBV27 combines with J gene TRBJ2-7; D possibly uses TRBD1 or TRBD2 (5 bases each). The CDR3 has 13 amino acids. Germline V gives CDR1 MNHEY, CDR2 SMNVEV (reference sequence). Trimming stripped 3 bases from V and 3 bases from J, with 9 bases between. In DNA form, the CDR3 reads TGTGCCAGCAGTTTGGGGGATAACTACGAGCAGTACTTC. Its protein is CASSLGDNYEQYF.

The V gene is TRBV6-6, the J gene TRBJ2-3; perhaps TRBD2 as D (6 bases). The length of the CDR3 is 15 residues. V was cut by 2 bases and J by 2 bases, with 11 bases left in between. Germline assignment: CDR1 MNHNY and CDR2 SVGAGI (reference sequence). CDR3 bases: TGTGCCAGCAGTTACGTCGGGAGCCCCACAGATACGCAGTATTTT. Its translation is CASSYVGSPTDTQYF.

The chain links TRBV6-5 to TRBJ2-7; D might be TRBD2 (6 bases). Germline-derived CDR1 and CDR2 are MNHEY and SVGAGI. V was trimmed by 1 base and J by 0 bases, leaving 10 bases between them. CDR3 length equals 15 residues. The CDR3 sequence: CASSYLGLISYEQYF. As DNA, the CDR3 is TGTGCCAGCAGTTACTTGGGACTCATCTCCTACGAGCAGTACTTC.

The rearrangement joins TRBV27 to TRBJ1-1; 9 nucleotides agree with TRBD1. The length of the CDR3 is 14 residues. V gave up 4 bases and J gave up 5 bases; unmatched junction bases: 5. Looked up from germline, CDR1 is MNHEY and CDR2 is SMNVEV (reference sequence). The DNA of the CDR3 is TGTGCCAGCAGTTCGGGGACAGGGAGGACTGAAGCTTTCTTT. The encoded protein is CASSSGTGRTEAFF.

The V and J genes are TRBV6-1 and TRBJ1-5; perhaps TRBD1 as D (6 bases). Trimming took off 4 bases at V and 0 bases at J, with 13 bases between the two ends. The germline V gene encodes CDR1 MNHNS and CDR2 SASEGT. The CDR3 loop spans 16 amino acids. As DNA, the CDR3 is TGTGCCAGCAGTGCCCAGGGGCGATATAGCAATCAGCCCCAGCATTTT. It encodes CASSAQGRYSNQPQHF.

The J gene is TRBJ2-7, the V gene TRBV27; possibly TRBD2 for D (5 bases). This CDR3 has 14 residues. The V gene's germline CDR1 is MNHEY and CDR2 SMNVEV (reference sequence). Trimming left V 1 base short and J 2 bases short, with 9 bases between. The CDR3 DNA is TGTGCCAGCAGTTTATACGGGATAGCCTACGAGCAGTACTTC. Its protein is CASSLYGIAYEQYF.

The J gene is TRBJ1-5, the V gene TRBV23-1; the D is unclear. TRBV23-1 has ORF status, its function being uncertain. This CDR3 is built from 10 residues. V was clipped by 3 bases and J by 6 bases, with 0 bases between them. The CDR3 region is CASSHQPQHF. The CDR3 DNA is TGCGCCAGCAGTCATCAGCCCCAGCATTTT.

A few counts support this clone. This rearrangement joins TRBV6-1 to TRBJ1-2, with D hard to call. The V end lost 2 bases, the J end lost 8 bases, and 6 bases lay between the germline ends. This CDR3 is built from 11 residues. Germline V lookup: CDR1 MNHNS, CDR2 SASEGT. CDR3 protein: CASSEWEGYTF. CDR3 coding DNA: TGTGCCAGCAGTGAATGGGAAGGCTACACCTTC.

The chain has TRBV7-8 and TRBJ2-3; perhaps D is TRBD1 or TRBD2 (6 bases each). The germline V gene encodes CDR1 SGHVS and CDR2 FQNEAQ. With 5 bases removed from V and 1 base from J, the gap between germline ends came to 16 bases. This CDR3 comprises 16 residues. CDR3 nucleotides: TGTGCCAGCAGCGAGCGAGGGGGGATAGGCACAGATACGCAGTATTTT. Protein product: CASSERGGIGTDTQYF.

The chain employs TRBV6-1 and TRBJ1-5; D is perhaps TRBD1 (6 bases). The CDR3 totals 15 residues. Germline V gene sequence: CDR1 MNHNS, CDR2 SASEGT. V lost 5 bases and J 6 bases, leaving 17 bases between the germline ends. This CDR3 is CASSRPGELFQPQHF. CDR3 bases: TGTGCCAGCAGTCGGCCAGGGGAGCTTTTTCAGCCCCAGCATTTT.

V and J are TRBV18 and TRBJ2-5; 11 bases fit TRBD1. With V trimmed by 3 bases and J by 5 bases, 8 bases remained unmatched. Germline CDR1 and CDR2: KGHSH and LQKENI. The CDR3 is 16 residues long. The CDR3 DNA reads TGTGCCAGCTCACCGGACAGGGGGCTGGATCGGGAGACCCAGTACTTC. This codes for CASSPDRGLDRETQYF.

This chain links TRBV5-1 with TRBJ2-3; possible D gene TRBD2, 5 bases. CDR1 is SGHRS and CDR2 is YFSETQ in the germline V gene. Deletions cut 0 bases from V and 2 bases from J, with 10 bases between. The CDR3 length is 15 residues. CDR3 loop: CASSLDLAPTDTQYF. CDR3 in DNA: TGCGCCAGCAGCTTGGATCTAGCCCCCACAGATACGCAGTATTTT.

V usage is TRBV27 and J usage is TRBJ2-7, with 9 positions matching TRBD1. The CDR3 spans 15 residues. With 7 bases clipped from V and 6 bases from J, the junction kept 13 bases outside the gene matches. The V gene's germline CDR1 is MNHEY and CDR2 SMNVEV (reference sequence). The CDR3 is CASTRAAGQGTEQYF. CDR3 bases: TGTGCCAGCACTCGCGCGGCGGGACAGGGTACCGAGCAGTACTTC.

CDR3 protein: CASSLKGNEQFF. DNA of the CDR3: TGTGCCAGCAGCTTGAAAGGGAATGAGCAGTTCTTC. The chain employs TRBV7-9 and TRBJ2-1; D uncertain. The CDR3 covers 12 residues. Germline V gene lookup returns CDR1 SEHNR and CDR2 FQNEAQ (reference sequence). Trimming took 3 bases from V and 7 from J, leaving 7 bases between them.

J is TRBJ2-7 and V is TRBV19; 9 nucleotides line up with TRBD2. This CDR3 contains 15 residues. Trimming took 3 bases from V and 2 from J; bases not matched to a gene: 5. The germline V gene has CDR1 LNHDA and CDR2 SQIVND (reference sequence). Written as DNA, the CDR3 is TGTGCCAGTAGTATGATAGCGGGGGCTACCTACGAGCAGTACTTC. Translated: CASSMIAGATYEQYF.

The rearrangement uses TRBV4-1 and TRBJ2-7; D is unclear. The CDR3 consists of 12 residues. Trimming took off 5 bases at V and 3 bases at J, with 8 bases between the two ends. CDR1 is MGHRA and CDR2 is YSYEKL in the germline V gene. The CDR3 DNA reads as TGCGCCAGCAGCTCTCTAATCTACGAGCAGTACTTC. Amino acids: CASSSLIYEQYF.

The rearrangement links TRBV7-9 to TRBJ1-5; the D gene is possibly TRBD1 (5 bases). This CDR3 is 17 amino acids long. With 1 base removed from V and 5 bases from J, the gap between germline ends came to 18 bases. CDR1 is SEHNR and CDR2 is FQNEAQ in the germline V gene (reference sequence). CDR3 nucleotides: TGTGCCAGCAGCTTAGAAAATCCCGCGACAGCTCATCAGCCCCAGCATTTT. It encodes CASSLENPATAHQPQHF.

This clone was counted once. Relative to the germline gene, one junction end is altered; a read error may explain this. DNA of the CDR3: TGTGCCAGCAGCATAACAGGAGGTGGAAACACCATATATTTT. This sequence encodes CASSITGGGNTIYF. The chain carries TRBV7-3 and TRBJ1-3; a possible D gene is TRBD1 (5 bases). CDR1 is SGHTA, CDR2 FQGTGA, per germline. This CDR3 region has 14 residues.

This chain uses TRBV27 with TRBJ2-3; D not certain. Germline lookup yields CDR1 MNHEY and CDR2 SMNVEV (reference sequence). The CDR3 is made up of 16 amino acids. The V gene lost 6 bases and the J gene lost 1 base, with 17 bases spanning the gap. CDR3 DNA sequence: TGTGCCAGCAGCCAAGGGCCGGGCATCGGCACAGATACGCAGTATTTT. The encoded protein is CASSQGPGIGTDTQYF.

The V call is TRBV14, the J call TRBJ1-1; D may be TRBD1 (6 bases). This CDR3 is built from 15 residues. Between the trimmed V and J ends, which lost 0 bases and 3 bases, there was a span of 11 bases. Germline V gene lookup returns CDR1 SGHDN and CDR2 FVKESK. Here the CDR3 DNA reads TGTGCCAGCAGCCAAGAACCAGGGGAGGACACTGAAGCTTTCTTT. Translation: CASSQEPGEDTEAFF.

The rearrangement joins TRBV5-1 to TRBJ2-3; D perhaps matches TRBD1 (6 bases). With 0 bases removed from V and 4 bases from J, the gap between germline ends came to 6 bases. Per germline, CDR1 SGHRS and CDR2 YFSETQ. The CDR3 is made up of 13 amino acids. The CDR3 protein is CASSLGQADTQYF. DNA of the CDR3: TGCGCCAGCAGCTTGGGACAGGCAGATACGCAGTATTTT.

The chain carries TRBV7-9 and TRBJ2-7, with D possibly matching TRBD1 (6 bases). Trimming removed 4 bases at V and 5 bases at J, with 9 bases between. CDR3 length: 12 residues. Germline V CDR1 and CDR2: SEHNR, FQNEAQ (reference sequence). The chain's CDR3 is CASSYREHEQYF. In DNA form, the CDR3 reads TGTGCCAGCAGCTACAGGGAACACGAGCAGTACTTC.

The V gene is TRBV9, the J gene TRBJ1-4; D unclear. V was clipped by 2 bases and J by 4 bases, with 15 bases between them. The CDR3 is 16 residues long. The germline V gene encodes CDR1 SGDLS and CDR2 YYNGEE. The CDR3: CASSVSTVNDNEKLFF. Here the CDR3 DNA reads TGTGCCAGCAGCGTCTCGACGGTGAATGATAATGAAAAACTGTTTTTT.

Notes on this clone: An end of the junction does not agree with germline; a read error may underlie this. The chain couples TRBV6-4 to TRBJ2-1; unclear D gene. The CDR3 spans 16 residues. Germline CDR1 reads MRHNA; CDR2 reads SNTAGT. This CDR3 reads CASSDLDLHSHNEQFF. CDR3 in DNA: TGTGCCAGCAGTGATCTCGACTTGCACTCCCACAATGAGCAGTTCTTC.

This rearrangement joins TRBV10-1 to TRBJ2-7, with unresolved D. V gave up 0 bases and J gave up 7 bases, with 10 bases separating them. The germline CDR1 and CDR2 sequences are WNHNN and SYGVQD (reference sequence). CDR3 length: 13 amino acids. For the CDR3, the DNA is TGCGCCAGCAGTGAGTCGCCCGTTCGGGAGCAGTACTTC. It translates to CASSESPVREQYF.